The rows below give T cell receptor beta chains drawn from one sample of a study of Graves' ophthalmopathy and Graves' hyperthyroidism. TCRdb analysed the multiplex PCR reads with MiXCR anew, one entry per CDR3 protein. The sample yields 200,000 to 250,000 distinct CDR3 sequences, around 42% seen once. The sequenced material came from peripheral blood. Receptors were obtained from an adult man with Graves' ophthalmopathy. Each CDR3 is given with its conserved first and last residue. A D gene is named only where the DNA matches it firmly. Size is omitted from some rows. Given values are once, few, many or a class for expanded clones.

J gene,D gene,V gene,clone size,CDR3 DNA,CDR3 protein
TRBJ1-6,TRBD1,TRBV2,many,TGTGCCAGCAGAGGGACAGGGAATTCACCCCTCCACTTT,CASRGTGNSPLHF
TRBJ1-1,.,TRBV6-6,few,TGTGCCAGCAGTTACGGGGTGGACACTGAAGCTTTCTTT,CASSYGVDTEAFF
TRBJ1-2,TRBD1,TRBV14,few,TGTGCCAGCAGCCTCGACAGGGTAAAAGGCTACACCTTC,CASSLDRVKGYTF
TRBJ1-5,.,TRBV20-1,few,TGCAGTGCTAGTAGGGGGTACGGCAATCAGCCCCAGCATTTT,CSASRGYGNQPQHF
TRBJ2-6,.,TRBV4-1,.,TGCGCCAGCAGCCAAGCTCACAACTCTGGGGCCAACGTCCTGACTTTC,CASSQAHNSGANVLTF
TRBJ1-1,.,TRBV20-1,.,TGCAGTGCTAGAGATCGTCGGGGTGGTTGGTTCACTGAAGCTTTCTTT,CSARDRRGGWFTEAFF
TRBJ1-5,TRBD1,TRBV9,.,TGTGCCAGCAGCCGGACAGGAGACAATCAGCCCCAGCATTTT,CASSRTGDNQPQHF
TRBJ2-7,TRBD2,TRBV7-7,.,TGTGCTAGCAGCTTAGGGCCTCTAGCGGGGGAGCAGTACTTC,CASSLGPLAGEQYF
TRBJ2-7,.,TRBV4-1,.,TGCGCCAGCAGCTTGGACCACGAGCAGTACTTC,CASSLDHEQYF
TRBJ1-5,.,TRBV7-2,.,TGTGCCAGCTCCCCCACGGCCAGCTTGCCGAATCAGCCCCAGCATTTT,CASSPTASLPNQPQHF
TRBJ2-5,.,TRBV10-2,.,TGCGCCAGCAAATGGGGAGAGACCCAGTACTTC,CASKWGETQYF
TRBJ2-7,.,TRBV11-2,few,TGTGCCAGCAGCTTATGGCAGAGCTCCTACGAGCAGTACTTC,CASSLWQSSYEQYF
TRBJ1-1,.,TRBV20-1,.,TGCAGTGCTAGGGGGGGGGGCGCCACTGAAGCTTTCTTT,CSARGGGATEAFF
TRBJ2-7,.,TRBV24-1,.,TGTGCCACCAGTGATTCCAGTGACTACGAGCAGTACTTC,CATSDSSDYEQYF
TRBJ2-5,TRBD1,TRBV9,.,TGTGCCAGCAGTCCGGGACAGGGTGGGGGGGGAGAGACCCAGTACTTC,CASSPGQGGGGETQYF
TRBJ1-2,TRBD1,TRBV19,few,TGTGCCAGTAGTCCGCCGGGACAGAGCTATGGCTACACCTTC,CASSPPGQSYGYTF
TRBJ1-1,TRBD1,TRBV5-4,few,TGTGCCAGCAGCTCGGGACAGGGGGGGACTGAAGCTTTCTTT,CASSSGQGGTEAFF
TRBJ2-7,TRBD2,TRBV7-6,.,TGTGCCAGCAGCTTTAGCGGGGAGTACGAGCAGTACTTC,CASSFSGEYEQYF
TRBJ2-7,TRBD1,TRBV12-3/TRBV12-4,many,TGTGCCAGCAGTCCTTCGGACAGGCCGTACGAGCAGTACTTC,CASSPSDRPYEQYF
TRBJ1-2,.,TRBV15,many,TGTGCCACCAGCAGAGATGGGCCGGAGAATGGCTACACCTTC,CATSRDGPENGYTF
TRBJ1-4,.,TRBV14,.,TGTGCCAGCTCACCACCGATGAAAAATGAAAAACTGTTTTTT,CASSPPMKNEKLFF
TRBJ2-7,TRBD2,TRBV4-1,few,TGTGCCAGCAGCCTCCTAGCGGGATCCTACGAGCAGTACTTC,CASSLLAGSYEQYF
TRBJ2-5,.,TRBV9,once,TGTGCCAGCAGCTTAGAGAGCACAGGGGACTTACAAGAGACCCAGTACTTC,CASSLESTGDLQETQYF
TRBJ2-5,.,TRBV20-1,many,TGCAGTGCTAGGCCCAGACCAAAAGAGACCCAGTACTTC,CSARPRPKETQYF
TRBJ1-2,TRBD1,TRBV7-2,many,TGTGCCAGCAGCTTGGACAGGGGGGACGGCTACACCTTC,CASSLDRGDGYTF
TRBJ2-5,.,TRBV20-1,.,TGCAGTGCTAGAGTCGCGGTAGTCCAAGAGACCCAGTACTTC,CSARVAVVQETQYF
TRBJ2-7,.,TRBV7-6,.,TGTGCCAGCAGCTTAGGGGCAGGGGCAGGCGAGCAGTACTTC,CASSLGAGAGEQYF
TRBJ2-7,TRBD1,TRBV10-3,.,TGTGCCAGCACCCGACAGGGGAATTCCTACGAGCAGTACTTC,CASTRQGNSYEQYF
TRBJ2-7,TRBD1,TRBV6-4,few,TGTGCCAGCAGTCCGGGACAGGGTTCGGCCGAGCAGTACTTC,CASSPGQGSAEQYF
TRBJ2-6,.,TRBV4-1,few,TGCGCCAGCAGCCAAGATCCTACCCCAATTAGCTCTGGGGCCAACGTCCTGACTTTC,CASSQDPTPISSGANVLTF
TRBJ1-5,.,TRBV19,few,TGTGCCAGTAGTATAGGGACGACAGGCAATCAGCCCCAGCATTTT,CASSIGTTGNQPQHF
TRBJ2-5,TRBD2,TRBV29-1,many,TGCAGCGTTGAAGGGGCTAGCGGGAGTCTTGAGACCCAGTACTTC,CSVEGASGSLETQYF
TRBJ1-4,.,TRBV10-3,.,TGTGCCATCAGTGTGGGCGGTGAAAAACTGTTTTTT,CAISVGGEKLFF